These 8 T cell receptor beta chains share one sample of origin, sequenced in a study of Tregs in tolerant kidney transplant recipients. Assay used: immunoSEQ multiplex PCR; TCRdb lists only in-frame clones, some missing. The data show 200,000 to 300,000 clones, approximately 83% seen once. Sequencing input: CD4+ T cells from blood. These receptors came from a human donor in good health.

This clone was recorded once. The chain couples TRBV10-2 to TRBJ2-1; 12 bases map to TRBD2. The junction had 1 base not matched to a gene; V was cut back by 6 bases and J by 7 bases. This CDR3 is built from 13 residues. The germline V gene encodes CDR1 WSHSY and CDR2 SAAADI. CDR3 DNA: TGCGCCAGCAGGACTAGCGGGAGTAATGAGCAGTTCTTC. It translates to CASRTSGSNEQFF.

The chain links TRBV28 to TRBJ2-5; the D is unclear. The J call could be wrong; TRBJ2-7 is a better fit for the DNA end. The CDR3 contains 13 residues. The germline V gene encodes CDR1 MDHEN and CDR2 SYDVKM. CDR3 loop: CASSSTPTYEQYF. In DNA form, the CDR3 reads TGTGCCAGCAGTTCTACCCCAACCTACGAGCAGTACTTC.

The chain joins TRBV18 to TRBJ1-2; 7 nucleotides match TRBD1. The germline CDR1 and CDR2 sequences are KGHSH and LQKENI. The CDR3 loop spans 14 amino acids. The V segment lost 2 bases and the J segment 2 bases; nucleotides outside the gene matches: 2. CDR3 loop: CASSPTDRNYGYTF. For the CDR3, the DNA is TGTGCCAGCTCACCAACGGACAGGAACTATGGCTACACCTTC.

V is TRBV30 and J is TRBJ2-5; D might be TRBD1 or TRBD2, each matching 5 bases. The length of the CDR3 is 13 residues. Per the germline V gene, CDR1 is GTSNPN and CDR2 is SVGIG (reference sequence). Trimming left V 3 bases short and J 4 bases short, with 12 bases between. The CDR3 coding sequence is TGTGCCTGGAGCCCTATTGGGGGAGAGACCCAGTACTTC. This translates into CAWSPIGGETQYF.

The J gene is TRBJ1-1, the V gene TRBV18; no firm D call. In germline, CDR1 is KGHSH, CDR2 LQKENI. V lost 1 base to trimming and J lost 1 base, with 7 bases between them. The CDR3 is 14 residues long. The CDR3 sequence is CASSPQGSNTEAFF. The CDR3 DNA sequence: TGTGCCAGCTCACCACAGGGTTCGAACACTGAAGCTTTCTTT.

The V gene is TRBV19, the J gene TRBJ1-2; D is ambiguous. The V end was cut by 3 bases, the J end by 4 bases, with 18 bases between. The CDR3 consists of 16 residues. CDR1 and CDR2 from the germline V gene are LNHDA and SQIVND (reference sequence). The CDR3, as DNA: TGTGCCAGTAGTATTTCGGCGTTTGCGGGCCCCTATGGCTACACCTTC. It codes for CASSISAFAGPYGYTF.

V and J are TRBV19 and TRBJ1-6, with D tentatively TRBD1 (5 bases). Between the trimmed V and J ends, which lost 0 bases and 13 bases, there was a span of 40 bases. Per germline, CDR1 LNHDA and CDR2 SQIVND (reference sequence). The CDR3 covers 23 residues. CDR3 DNA sequence: TGTGCCAGTAGTATAGATGGCCTCCAGGGAAAGGGCACGCACGAGTTCCTAATTCACCCCCTCCACTTT. Amino acid sequence: CASSIDGLQGKGTHEFLIHPLHF. The complete variable domain, with remaining parts taken from reference TRBV19 and TRBJ1-6, reads DGGITQSPKYLFRKEGQNVTLSCEQNLNHDAMYWYRQDPGQGLRLIYYSQIVNDFQKGDIAEGYSVSREKKESFPLTVTSAQKNPTAFYLCASSIDGLQGKGTHEFLIHPLHFGNGTRLTVT.

The chain is built from TRBV4-1 and TRBJ1-1, with D maybe TRBD1 (6 bases). The CDR3 spans 13 residues. In germline, CDR1 is MGHRA, CDR2 YSYEKL. Trimming removed 6 bases at V and 3 bases at J, with 11 bases between. The CDR3 sequence: CASRKTGHTEAFF. The CDR3 DNA reads TGCGCCAGCAGAAAAACAGGGCACACTGAAGCTTTCTTT.